This entry lists 8 T cell receptor beta chains sequenced from one sample in a study of response to subunit inactivated influenza vaccine. TCRdb passed the RT-PCR reads through MiXCR, listing each CDR3 protein once. The data show some 850,000 distinct CDR3 sequences, around a sixth seen once. The sample here was PBMCs from blood, taken approximately 5 days after vaccination. All receptors derive from a man aged 50-60 years who received an inactivated influenza vaccine.

This clonotype has just a few counts. The V and J genes are TRBV5-1 and TRBJ2-2, with TRBD2 matching over 8 bases. Trimming took 4 bases from V and 4 from J; bases not matched to a gene: 6. This CDR3 has 15 amino acids. Germline values: CDR1 SGHRS, CDR2 YFSETQ. CDR3 loop: CASSESGGVTGELFF. DNA of the CDR3: TGCGCCAGCAGCGAAAGCGGGGGAGTCACCGGGGAGCTGTTTTTT.

The chain employs TRBV5-1 and TRBJ2-7; TRBD1 agrees at 9 bases. V lost 2 bases to trimming and J lost 4 bases; unmatched junction nucleotides: 7. CDR1 is SGHRS and CDR2 is YFSETQ in the germline V gene. This CDR3 comprises 15 residues. This CDR3 is CASSFGDREQYEQYF. CDR3 bases: TGCGCCAGCAGCTTTGGGGACAGGGAACAATACGAGCAGTACTTC.

V usage is TRBV4-2 and J usage is TRBJ2-2; tentatively, D is TRBD2 (6 bases). The V gene lost 5 bases and the J gene lost 1 base, with 14 bases spanning the gap. The V gene's germline CDR1 is LGHNA and CDR2 YNFKEQ. This CDR3 spans 16 amino acids. CDR3 sequence reads: CASSLRGSQNTGELFF. The CDR3 region has the DNA TGTGCCAGCAGCTTACGGGGGTCCCAGAACACCGGGGAGCTGTTTTTT.

The chain is built from TRBV30 and TRBJ2-3, with D hard to call. The CDR3 runs to 12 residues. The V gene lost 2 bases and the J gene lost 4 bases, with 7 bases spanning the gap. Germline V gives CDR1 GTSNPN, CDR2 SVGIG (reference sequence). This CDR3 is CAWSSVPDTQYF. The CDR3 DNA is TGTGCCTGGAGTAGTGTCCCAGATACGCAGTATTTT.

The chain carries TRBV7-2 and TRBJ2-3; 7 bases are a match to TRBD1. The CDR3 runs to 17 residues. The ends lost 2 bases at V and 2 bases at J; junction bases unmatched: 10. In germline, CDR1 is SGHTA, CDR2 FQGNSA. The CDR3 region has the DNA TGTGCCAGCAGCTTATTCTTCACGGGACAGCTCACAGATACGCAGTATTTT. Translated, it gives CASSLFFTGQLTDTQYF.

In this sample, this clonotype turned up many times. The chain combines TRBV4-3 with TRBJ2-1; 12 bases match TRBD2. This CDR3 comprises 16 residues. With V trimmed by 3 bases and J by 7 bases, 7 bases remained unmatched. Looked up from germline, CDR1 is LGHNA and CDR2 is YSLEER. CDR3 amino acids: CASSQQGLAGRNEQFF. The CDR3 nucleotides read TGCGCCAGCAGCCAGCAAGGACTAGCGGGGAGAAATGAGCAGTTCTTC.

This clonotype was found a few times. The gene calls are TRBV11-3 and TRBJ2-5; 9 bases match TRBD1. V lost 5 bases, J lost 4 bases, and 8 bases stayed unmatched. In germline, CDR1 is SGHNT, CDR2 YENEEA. This CDR3 contains 15 residues. The CDR3 loop is CASSGGQGRGETQYF. In nucleotides, the CDR3 is TGTGCCAGCAGCGGAGGACAGGGGAGAGGAGAGACCCAGTACTTC.

The chain carries TRBV15 and TRBJ2-7, with 11 bases identical to TRBD1. CDR1 is LNHNV and CDR2 is YYDKDF in the germline V gene (reference sequence). This CDR3 has 15 residues. V lost 6 bases, J lost 6 bases, and 10 bases stayed unmatched. CDR3 sequence: CATRKSGQGEAEQYF. The CDR3 region has the DNA TGTGCCACCAGGAAATCGGGACAGGGGGAGGCCGAGCAGTACTTC.